This TCR beta chain was found in a study of response to subunit inactivated influenza vaccine. TCRdb redid the calling of the RT-PCR reads with MiXCR, one entry per CDR3 protein. The table lists some 800,000 distinct CDR3 sequences, around 21% of them singletons. Overall study findings and caveats: Few new T cells, the authors suggested, are recruited by each seasonal influenza vaccination.

For this clonotype: Antigen unknown.

Trimming at V came to 1 base and at J to 3 bases, leaving 1 base not matched to a gene. In germline, CDR1 is SEHNR, CDR2 FQNEAQ (reference sequence). The CDR3 runs to 14 residues. V gene TRBV7-9 combines with J gene TRBJ2-5; 8 nucleotides align to TRBD2. This specimen consisted of PBMCs from blood, obtained roughly 5 days after vaccination. The sequence came from a man between 45 and 60 years old who received an inactivated influenza vaccine. CDR3 bases: TGTGCCAGCAGCTTAGGACTAGCGAAAGAGACCCAGTACTTC. This codes for CASSLGLAKETQYF.